The clone carrying this T cell receptor (beta chain) was observed once. This specimen belongs to a study of control samples from healthy donors and cancer patients. This CDR3 has 14 residues. Trimming shortened V by 3 bases and J by 9 bases, and 13 bases separated the two germline ends. The germline CDR1 and CDR2 sequences are SGDLS and YYNGEE. This table comes from immunoSEQ multiplex PCR, and its TCRdb copy is limited to in-frame clones, with some not included. The table lists more than 50,000 clones, 88% of them singletons. Sequencing used blood. The V and J genes are TRBV9 and TRBJ1-6; TRBD1 might be the D (6 bases). The origin of this receptor is a man aged 45 to 65 in good health. The CDR3 bases are TGTGCCAGCAGCGCTGGGACACCCCCTTCACCCCTCCACTTT. Translated: CASSAGTPPSPLHF.